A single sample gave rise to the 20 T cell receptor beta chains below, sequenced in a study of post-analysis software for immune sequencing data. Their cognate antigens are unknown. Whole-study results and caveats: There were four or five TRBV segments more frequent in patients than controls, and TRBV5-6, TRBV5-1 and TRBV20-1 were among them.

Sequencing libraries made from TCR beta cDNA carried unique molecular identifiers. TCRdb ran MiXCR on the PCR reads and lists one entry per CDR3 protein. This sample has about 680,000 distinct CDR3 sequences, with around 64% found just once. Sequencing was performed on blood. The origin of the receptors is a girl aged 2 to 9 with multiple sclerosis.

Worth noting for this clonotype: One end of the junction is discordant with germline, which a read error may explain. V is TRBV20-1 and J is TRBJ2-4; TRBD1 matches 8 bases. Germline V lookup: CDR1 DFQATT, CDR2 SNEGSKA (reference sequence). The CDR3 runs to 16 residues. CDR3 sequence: CSARTGQEIAKNIQYF. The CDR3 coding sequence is TGTAGTGCTAGAACGGGACAGGAGATAGCCAAAAACATTCAGTACTTC.

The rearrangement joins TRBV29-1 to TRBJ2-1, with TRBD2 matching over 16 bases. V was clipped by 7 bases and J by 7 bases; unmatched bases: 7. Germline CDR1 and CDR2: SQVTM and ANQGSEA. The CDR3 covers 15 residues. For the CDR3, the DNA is TGCAGCGAGGGGACTAGCGGGAGGGCCGGAAATGAGCAGTTCTTC. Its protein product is CSEGTSGRAGNEQFF.

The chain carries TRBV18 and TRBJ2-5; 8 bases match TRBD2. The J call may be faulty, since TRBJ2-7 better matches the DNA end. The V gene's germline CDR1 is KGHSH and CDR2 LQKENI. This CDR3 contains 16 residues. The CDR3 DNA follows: TGTGCCAGCTCACCGCTAGCGGGCCAATTTACCTACGAGCAGTACTTC. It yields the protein CASSPLAGQFTYEQYF.

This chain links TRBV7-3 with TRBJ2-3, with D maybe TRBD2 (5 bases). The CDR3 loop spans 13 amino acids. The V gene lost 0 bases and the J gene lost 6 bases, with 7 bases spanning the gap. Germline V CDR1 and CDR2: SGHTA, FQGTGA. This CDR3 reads CASSLTAGDTQYF. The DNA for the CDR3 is TGTGCCAGCAGCTTAACGGCGGGTGATACGCAGTATTTT.

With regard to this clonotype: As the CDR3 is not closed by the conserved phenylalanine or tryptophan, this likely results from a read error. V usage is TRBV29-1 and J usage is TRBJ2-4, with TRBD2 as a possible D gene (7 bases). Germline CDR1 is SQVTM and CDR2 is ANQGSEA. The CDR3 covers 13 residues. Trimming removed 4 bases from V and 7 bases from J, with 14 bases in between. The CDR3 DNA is TGCAGCGTTGTACCGGGGAGGGGGAACATTCAGTACTGC. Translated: CSVVPGRGNIQYC.

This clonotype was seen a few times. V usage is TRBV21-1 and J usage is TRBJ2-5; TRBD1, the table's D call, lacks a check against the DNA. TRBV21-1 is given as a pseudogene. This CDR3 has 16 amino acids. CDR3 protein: CASSKALLAGEGTQYF. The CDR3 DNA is TGTGCCAGCAGCAAAGCGCTTCTGGCGGGAGAGGGGACCCAGTACTTC.

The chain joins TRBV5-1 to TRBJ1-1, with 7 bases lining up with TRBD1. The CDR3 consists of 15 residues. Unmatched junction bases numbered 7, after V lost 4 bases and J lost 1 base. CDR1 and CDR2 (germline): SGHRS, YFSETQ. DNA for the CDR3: TGCGCCAGCAGCACAGCGGGACAGCAGAACACTGAAGCTTTCTTT. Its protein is CASSTAGQQNTEAFF. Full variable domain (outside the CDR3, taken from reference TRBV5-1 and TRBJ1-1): KAGVTQTPRYLIKTRGQQVTLSCSPISGHRSVSWYQQTPGQGLQFLFEYFSETQRNKGNFPGRFSGRQFSNSRSEMNVSTLELGDSALYLCASSTAGQQNTEAFFGQGTRLTVV.

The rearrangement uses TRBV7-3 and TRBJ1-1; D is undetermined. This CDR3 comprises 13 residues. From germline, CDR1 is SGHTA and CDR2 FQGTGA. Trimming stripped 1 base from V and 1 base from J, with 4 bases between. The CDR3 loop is CASSLRSNTEAFF. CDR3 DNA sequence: TGTGCCAGCAGCTTAAGGTCGAACACTGAAGCTTTCTTT.

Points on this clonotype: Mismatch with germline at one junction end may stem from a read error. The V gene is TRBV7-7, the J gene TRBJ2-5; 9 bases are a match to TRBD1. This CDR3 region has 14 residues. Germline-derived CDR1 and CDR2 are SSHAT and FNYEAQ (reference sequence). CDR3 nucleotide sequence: TGTGCTAGCAGCCCACAGGGGACAGGGGAGACCCAGTACTTC. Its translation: CASSPQGTGETQYF.

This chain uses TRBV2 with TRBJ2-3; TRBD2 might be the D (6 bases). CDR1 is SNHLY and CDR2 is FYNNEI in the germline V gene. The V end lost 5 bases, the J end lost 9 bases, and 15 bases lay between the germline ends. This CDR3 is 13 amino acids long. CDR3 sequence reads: CASSPLAASTQYF. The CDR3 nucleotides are TGTGCCAGCAGTCCACTAGCTGCCTCCACGCAGTATTTT.

Here the CDR3 DNA reads TGTGCCAGCGGTACAGGGGGCTTGGGAGGCTACACCTTC. The encoded protein is CASGTGGLGGYTF. The chain joins TRBV12-3 or TRBV12-4 to TRBJ1-2; TRBD1 matches 9 bases. This CDR3 has 13 amino acids. The V segment lost 8 bases and the J segment 8 bases; nucleotides outside the gene matches: 9.

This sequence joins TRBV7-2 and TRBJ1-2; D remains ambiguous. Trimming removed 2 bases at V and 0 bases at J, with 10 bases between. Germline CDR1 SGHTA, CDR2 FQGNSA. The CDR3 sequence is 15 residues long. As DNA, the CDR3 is TGTGCCAGCAGCTTATCCACGAGTGCTAACTATGGCTACACCTTC. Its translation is CASSLSTSANYGYTF.

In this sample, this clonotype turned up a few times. The CDR3 is CSVDHLGVNYGYTF. CDR3 coding DNA: TGCAGCGTTGACCACCTGGGAGTTAACTATGGCTACACCTTC. The chain uses TRBV29-1 and TRBJ1-2; no clear D gene. From germline, CDR1 is SQVTM and CDR2 ANQGSEA. This CDR3 region has 14 residues. V lost 3 bases to trimming and J lost 1 base, with 12 bases between them.

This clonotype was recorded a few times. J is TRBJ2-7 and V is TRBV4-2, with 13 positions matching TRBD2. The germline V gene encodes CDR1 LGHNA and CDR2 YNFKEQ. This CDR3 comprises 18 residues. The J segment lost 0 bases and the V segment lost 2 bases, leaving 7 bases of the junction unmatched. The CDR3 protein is CASSQRGLAGAGSYEQYF. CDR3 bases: TGTGCCAGCAGCCAAAGAGGACTAGCGGGAGCGGGCTCCTACGAGCAGTACTTC.

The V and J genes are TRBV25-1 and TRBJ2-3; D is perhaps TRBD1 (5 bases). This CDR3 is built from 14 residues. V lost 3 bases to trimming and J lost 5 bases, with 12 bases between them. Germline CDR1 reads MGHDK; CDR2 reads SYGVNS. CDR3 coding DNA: TGTGCCAGCAGTGATCAGGGTTTAGGAGATACGCAGTATTTT. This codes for CASSDQGLGDTQYF.

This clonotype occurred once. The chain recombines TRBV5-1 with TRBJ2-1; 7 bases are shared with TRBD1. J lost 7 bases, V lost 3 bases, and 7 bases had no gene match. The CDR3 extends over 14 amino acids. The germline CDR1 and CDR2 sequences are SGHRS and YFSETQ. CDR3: CASSSPDRPNEQFF. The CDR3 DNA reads TGCGCCAGCAGCTCACCGGACAGGCCGAATGAGCAGTTCTTC.

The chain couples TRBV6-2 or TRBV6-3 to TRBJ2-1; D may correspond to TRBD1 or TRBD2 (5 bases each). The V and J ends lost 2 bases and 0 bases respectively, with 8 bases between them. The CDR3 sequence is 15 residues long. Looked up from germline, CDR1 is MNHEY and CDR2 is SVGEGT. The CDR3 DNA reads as TGTGCCAGCAGTTACCTTGGGGGCTCCTACAATGAGCAGTTCTTC. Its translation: CASSYLGGSYNEQFF.

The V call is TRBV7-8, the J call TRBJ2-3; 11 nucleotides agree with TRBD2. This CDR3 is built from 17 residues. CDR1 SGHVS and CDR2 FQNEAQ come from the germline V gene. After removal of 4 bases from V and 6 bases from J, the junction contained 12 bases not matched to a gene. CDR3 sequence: CASSSELLAGDEDTQYF. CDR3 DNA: TGTGCCAGCAGCTCGGAATTACTAGCGGGGGATGAGGATACGCAGTATTTT.

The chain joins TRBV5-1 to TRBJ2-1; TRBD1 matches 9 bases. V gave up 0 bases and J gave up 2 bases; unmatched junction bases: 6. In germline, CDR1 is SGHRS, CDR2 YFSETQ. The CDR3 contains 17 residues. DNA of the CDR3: TGCGCCAGCAGCTTGGAAAGGACAGGGGCCACCTACAATGAGCAGTTCTTC. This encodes CASSLERTGATYNEQFF.

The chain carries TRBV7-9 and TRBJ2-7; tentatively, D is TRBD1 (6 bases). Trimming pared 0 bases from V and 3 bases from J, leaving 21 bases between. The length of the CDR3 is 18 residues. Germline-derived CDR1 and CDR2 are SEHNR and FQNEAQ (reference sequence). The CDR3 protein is CASSLARGSGWIGYEQYF. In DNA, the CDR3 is TGTGCCAGCAGCTTAGCCAGGGGATCGGGTTGGATTGGCTACGAGCAGTACTTC. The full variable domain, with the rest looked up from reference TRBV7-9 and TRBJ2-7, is DTGVSQNPRHKITKRGQNVTFRCDPISEHNRLYWYRQTLGQGPEFLTYFQNEAQLEKSRLLSDRFSAERPKGSFSTLEIQRTEQGDSAMYLCASSLARGSGWIGYEQYFGPGTRLTVT.